The sample holds many counts of the clone carrying this T cell receptor (beta chain). Germline loops: CDR1 SGHTA, CDR2 FQGNSA. This CDR3 spans 12 amino acids. V was trimmed by 5 bases and J by 6 bases, leaving 9 bases between them. These data originate in a study of T cells after yellow fever vaccination. Study-wide context: For low cell numbers, libraries were made with SMART-Seq v4 Ultra Low Input.

MiXCR, applied by TCRdb to the 5' RACE reads, yields one record per CDR3 protein. The sample carries some 110,000 distinct CDR3 sequences, around 7.2% recorded once. The receptor's source is a man aged 18 to 29 who received the YFV17D yellow fever vaccine. The sequenced sample was CD4+ T cells sorted from PBMCs, obtained roughly 46 days after the first yellow fever vaccination. J is TRBJ2-3 and V is TRBV7-2; D gene uncertain. CDR3 in amino acids: CASSPMGDTQYF. In nucleotides, the CDR3 is TGTGCCAGCAGCCCTATGGGGGATACGCAGTATTTT. The full variable domain, completed using reference TRBV7-2 and TRBJ2-3, is GAGVSQSPSNKVTEKGKDVELRCDPISGHTALYWYRQSLGQGLEFLIYFQGNSAPDKSGLPSDRFSAERTGGSVSTLTIQRTQQEDSAVYLCASSPMGDTQYFGPGTRLTVL.